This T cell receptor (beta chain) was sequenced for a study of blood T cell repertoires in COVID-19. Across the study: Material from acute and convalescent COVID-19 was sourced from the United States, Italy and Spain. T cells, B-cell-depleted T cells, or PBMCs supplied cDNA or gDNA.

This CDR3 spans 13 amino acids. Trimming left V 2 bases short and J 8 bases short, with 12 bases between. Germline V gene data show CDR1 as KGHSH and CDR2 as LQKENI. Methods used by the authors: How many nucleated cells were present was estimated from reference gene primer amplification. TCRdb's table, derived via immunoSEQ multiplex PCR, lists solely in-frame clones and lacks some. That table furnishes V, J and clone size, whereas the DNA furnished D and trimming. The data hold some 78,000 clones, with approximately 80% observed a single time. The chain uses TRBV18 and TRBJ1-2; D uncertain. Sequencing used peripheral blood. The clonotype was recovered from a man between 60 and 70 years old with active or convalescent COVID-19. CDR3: CASSPEERRGYTF. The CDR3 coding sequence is TGTGCCAGCTCACCAGAGGAACGACGGGGCTACACCTTC.